The rows below give T cell receptor beta chains drawn from one sample of a study of vaccination effects on CD4 cells after COVID-19. Their target antigens are unknown. TCRdb keeps only in-frame clones here, not all; method: immunoSEQ multiplex PCR. The sample lists about 74,000 clones, approximately 80% occurring once. Source: CD4+ T cells from PBMCs cultured without peptide, taken before COVID-19 vaccination. All receptors come from a human donor who received a COVID-19 vaccine. Each CDR3 is given with its conserved first and last residue. Each record gives: J gene, V gene, clone size, D gene, CDR3 protein, CDR3 DNA. A D gene is named only where the DNA matches it firmly. A row's size may be missing; if present it is once, few, many or a size class.

>TRBJ1-1|TRBV5-6|NA|NA
CASSLGLPASVAFF
TGTGCCAGCAGCTTGGGACTTCCTGCGTCTGTGGCTTTCTTT
>TRBJ2-1|TRBV29-1|NA|TRBD2
CSVDRLAGALYNEQFF
TGCAGCGTTGACCGTCTAGCGGGGGCCCTCTACAATGAGCAGTTCTTC
>TRBJ2-4|TRBV4-1|NA|NA
CASSPGVPTAKNIQYF
TGCGCCAGCTCCCCCGGCGTCCCGACAGCCAAAAACATTCAGTACTTC
>TRBJ1-4|TRBV4-3|NA|TRBD1
CASSQVFRGPNEKLFF
TGCGCCAGCAGCCAAGTTTTCAGGGGGCCGAATGAAAAACTGTTTTTT
>TRBJ1-1|TRBV28|NA|NA
CASKLTVPNTEAFF
TGTGCCAGCAAATTGACAGTCCCGAACACTGAAGCTTTCTTT
>TRBJ2-2|TRBV20-1|NA|TRBD1
CSASTGWVRGTNTGELFF
TGCAGTGCTAGTACCGGTTGGGTCAGGGGGACGAACACCGGGGAGCTGTTTTTT
>TRBJ2-2|TRBV19|NA|TRBD1
CASTQSTGGYTGELFF
TGTGCCAGTACCCAATCGACAGGGGGGTACACCGGGGAGCTGTTTTTT
>TRBJ1-3|TRBV14|few|NA
CASSRLDSGHQPGNTIYF
TGTGCCAGCAGCCGGCTTGACTCGGGCCATCAACCTGGAAACACCATATATTTT
>TRBJ1-5|TRBV2|NA|TRBD1
CASSEILAGGQPQHF
TGTGCCAGCAGTGAAATCTTGGCAGGGGGTCAGCCCCAGCATTTT
>TRBJ2-5|TRBV9|NA|NA
CASSQQPGLGGTQYF
TGTGCCAGCAGCCAACAGCCGGGACTCGGAGGGACCCAGTACTTC
>TRBJ2-5|TRBV24-1|once|NA
CATSAGGTAQETQYF
TGTGCCACCAGTGCGGGTGGGACGGCACAAGAGACCCAGTACTTC
>TRBJ2-5|TRBV20-1|NA|NA
CSASAGGLEETQYF
TGCAGTGCTAGTGCAGGGGGGTTGGAAGAGACCCAGTACTTC
>TRBJ2-5|TRBV27|NA|NA
CASRKAGAQETQYF
TGTGCCAGCAGAAAAGCGGGTGCGCAAGAGACCCAGTACTTC
>TRBJ1-6|TRBV3-1/TRBV3-2|NA|TRBD1
CASSHQQGANSPLHF
TGTGCCAGCAGCCACCAACAGGGGGCGAATTCACCCCTCCACTTT
>TRBJ2-2|TRBV15|NA|NA
CATSRPTGNTGELFF
TGTGCCACCAGCAGACCGACAGGGAACACCGGGGAGCTGTTTTTT
>TRBJ2-3|TRBV5-4|NA|NA
CASSSPSTDTQYF
TGTGCCAGCAGCAGCCCTAGCACAGATACGCAGTATTTT
>TRBJ1-1|TRBV6-6|NA|NA
CASSSNPGHGLRAFF
TGTGCCAGCAGTTCAAACCCCGGACACGGCCTTCGAGCTTTCTTT
>TRBJ2-3|TRBV5-4|NA|TRBD1
CASSTGQGRNTDTQYF
TGTGCCAGCAGTACTGGACAGGGAAGGAACACAGATACGCAGTATTTT
>TRBJ2-1|TRBV5-1|NA|TRBD2
CASSSYRLAGNNEQFF
TGCGCCAGCAGCTCGTACCGACTAGCGGGGAACAATGAGCAGTTCTTC
>TRBJ2-1|TRBV4-1|NA|TRBD1
CASSQTGQGIGEQFF
TGCGCCAGCAGCCAAACGGGACAGGGTATCGGCGAGCAGTTCTTC
>TRBJ1-6|TRBV5-6|NA|NA
CASSSGAGWNSPLHF
TGTGCCAGCAGCTCGGGGGCAGGGTGGAATTCACCCCTCCACTTT
>TRBJ1-5|TRBV5-8|NA|NA
CASSLAPGTQPQHF
TGTGCCAGCAGCTTGGCTCCTGGCACTCAGCCCCAGCATTTT
>TRBJ1-2|TRBV18|NA|NA
CASSEQGLDGYTF
TGTGCCAGCTCAGAACAGGGTTTGGATGGCTACACCTTC
>TRBJ1-6|TRBV6-5|NA|TRBD1
CASRPDRGLYSPLHF
TGTGCCAGCAGACCGGACAGGGGGCTGTATTCACCCCTCCACTTT
>TRBJ1-2|TRBV2|once|NA
CASSVDSYGYTF
TGTGCCAGCAGTGTAGACTCTTATGGCTACACCTTC
>TRBJ1-6|TRBV2|NA|NA
CASISREGGYNSPLHF
TGTGCCAGCATCAGCAGGGAGGGTGGGTATAATTCACCCCTCCACTTT
>TRBJ2-3|TRBV9|NA|NA
CASSVDEGRDTQYF
TGTGCCAGCAGCGTAGATGAGGGGCGAGATACGCAGTATTTT
>TRBJ2-2|TRBV5-1|NA|TRBD2
CASSLASGGAGGELFF
TGCGCCAGCAGCTTGGCCTCGGGGGGGGCCGGCGGGGAGCTGTTTTTT
>TRBJ2-5|TRBV30|NA|NA
CAWSSGLSETQYF
TGTGCCTGGAGTTCGGGGTTATCCGAGACCCAGTACTTC
>TRBJ2-3|TRBV7-3|NA|NA
CASSLVAVSTDTQYF
TGTGCCAGCAGCTTAGTAGCGGTGAGCACAGATACGCAGTATTTT
>TRBJ1-1|TRBV6-5|NA|NA
CASSYRGKSTEAFF
TGTGCCAGCAGTTATCGGGGGAAGAGTACTGAAGCTTTCTTT